This entry concerns a single T cell receptor beta chain. This clonotype was seen more than once but under ten times. Its antigen is currently not known. The record has no base qualities; no much larger clone is one base away. Stable Graves' hyperthyroidism was defined as the absence of progression to ophthalmopathy over 18 months of follow-up. Hyperthyroidism patients were aged 18 to 65 years and newly diagnosed, with disease duration of less than 2 months. The study excluded patients with uncontrolled infections, other autoimmune diseases, pregnancy or lactation. Diagnoses were established on the basis of clinical symptoms, serum thyroxine and TRAb, thyroid ultrasound, and orbital computed tomography. PBMCs were isolated from 7.5 to 10 ml of fresh peripheral blood by Ficoll-Paque density gradient centrifugation. Total RNA was extracted using Trizol reagent, and RNA quality was assessed on an Agilent 2100 Bioanalyzer.

Including cysteine and phenylalanine, the CDR3 has 15 amino acids. CDR3 DNA only is kept here, 45 bases in frame from base 1. The germline V gene (reference sequence) gives CDR1 as GTSNPN and CDR2 as SVGIG. The junction shows trimming of 6 bases on V and 4 bases on J, plus 21 bases between the germline ends. The data stem from a study of T cells in Graves' hyperthyroidism and ophthalmopathy (dated by TCRdb to the late 2010s). For context, the study as a whole: Peripheral blood was collected at initial diagnosis, before any treatment. To identify distinguishing TCR V-J signatures, a discovery cohort of 100 patients was used, comprising some 45 with Graves' ophthalmopathy and some 60 with stable Graves' hyperthyroidism. Whether ophthalmopathy could be predicted prospectively was tested in an independent validation cohort made up of about 18 hyperthyroidism patients plus 17 patients who later progressed to ophthalmopathy. The 75 to 100 discovery patients were randomly divided into training and test sets at a 7:3 ratio. In addition, the study compared T-cell repertoires in thyroid tissue and in blood from roughly six Graves' hyperthyroidism patients. Following sampling, methimazole starting at 30 mg daily was given to hyperthyroidism patients, and high-dose intravenous methylprednisolone was given to ophthalmopathy patients. According to the paper, TCR Vbeta CDR3 sequencing was carried out on 135 peripheral blood samples, which came from around 43 ophthalmopathy, 75 to 80 hyperthyroidism and roughly 17 progressor patients.

The TCR beta CDR3 regions were amplified from the RNA transcripts. A first-round RT-PCR of the TCR CDR3 used the HTBI primer set with the Qiagen OneStep RT-PCR kit. A second multiplex PCR round built the libraries, followed by size selection and purification. The libraries were sequenced on an Illumina HiSeq2000 using paired-end 100 bp reads. The paper's data handling went like this. SOAPnuke was used to process the raw data, with reads discarded if the reads contained adapters or uncalled bases, had a mean Phred below 15, or lacked an exact constant-primer or identifier match. COPE v1.2.5 was used to merge the high-quality paired reads, and each unique nucleotide sequence was defined as a clonotype. MiTCR v1.1 was used to align clonotypes to the IMGT TRBV, TRBD and TRBJ reference segments. The analysis included only V-J combinations with a frequency above 0.0001, which together covered 98% to 99.2% of the repertoires. The TCS score was defined as the ratio of F50 (clonal expansion) to E x V (chaos), calculated using BLOSUM62-based TCRdist between CDR3 peptides within each V-J. Welch's t-statistics and random forest reduced fewer than 550 V-J features to roughly 13, which were used in a naive Bayes classifier (R e1071). Clones were called with MiXCR by TCRdb after fastp trimmed the public reads at Q25, and only in-frame beta chains were retained. One record per CDR3 amino acid sequence lists the most common genes and DNA. It is TCRdb's table, rather than the study itself, that gives the V and J calls and clone size. This sample holds 200,000 to 250,000 distinct CDR3 sequences; about 17% were observed only once. The ten largest clones add up to around 48% of the sample.

Overall results and qualifications from the work: Blood samples also contained most of the expanded thyroid clonotypes (frequency above 0.001), which suggests that blood repertoires may reflect thyroid immune responses. No statistical method was used to set the sample size in advance, and investigators knew the group allocation. During validation, the model predicted progression to ophthalmopathy a median of roughly 7.1 months ahead of onset, with almost 71% sensitivity and less than 85% specificity. In cross-validation, a model built on a 13 V-J signature told ophthalmopathy apart from stable hyperthyroidism with about 90% sensitivity and roughly 83% specificity, and in testing the same model reached 80%/75%.

The chain uses TRBV30 and TRBJ1-1; TRBD1 is a weak D gene call, 5 bases matching. The TCR sequence derives from a woman in her forties or fifties with Graves' hyperthyroidism. The sequenced material came from blood. The CDR3 region has the sequence CACDLMGEVRTEAFF. In nucleotides, the sequence is TGTGCCTGCGACTTAATGGGGGAGGTTCGCACTGAAGCTTTCTTT.